Following are 28 T cell receptor beta chains from one sample sequenced in a study of T cells in Graves' hyperthyroidism and ophthalmopathy. Researchers took RNA transcripts and amplified the TCR beta CDR3 regions from them. The TCR CDR3 was amplified in a first-round RT-PCR using the HTBI primer set. A single record per CDR3 protein comes from TCRdb applying MiXCR to the multiplex PCR reads. This sample has 650,000 to 750,000 distinct CDR3 sequences; 11% to 15% occur once, and the top ten carry approximately 10%. Sequences were obtained from blood. The origin of the receptors is a woman aged 18-29 years with Graves' hyperthyroidism.

J is TRBJ2-7 and V is TRBV6-5; D is tentatively TRBD1 or TRBD2 (5 bases each). CDR1 is MNHEY and CDR2 is SVGAGI in the germline V gene. The CDR3 length is 15 residues. Trimming left V 0 bases short and J 6 bases short, with 15 bases between. The DNA for the CDR3 is TGTGCCAGCAGTTACTCTGGGGGAGTCGTAGCCGAGCAGTACTTC. Amino acids: CASSYSGGVVAEQYF.

The table lists this clonotype with many counts. The chain uses TRBV11-2 and TRBJ2-7; D is perhaps TRBD2 (5 bases). Germline CDR1 is SGHAT and CDR2 is FQNNGV. The CDR3 loop spans 16 amino acids. Deletions cut 0 bases from V and 0 bases from J, with 12 bases between. The CDR3: CASSLDPAAGSYEQYF. The CDR3 DNA reads TGTGCCAGCAGCTTAGATCCAGCGGCGGGCTCCTACGAGCAGTACTTC.

The chain employs TRBV12-3 or TRBV12-4 and TRBJ2-1; D is perhaps TRBD1 or TRBD2 (5 bases each). CDR3 length: 17 amino acids. The ends were cut back, 6 bases at V and 7 bases at J, with 25 bases in the middle. Here the CDR3 reads CASSDARVRLEGNEQFF. Here the CDR3 DNA reads TGTGCCAGCAGCGACGCCCGAGTCCGGTTAGAGGGGAATGAGCAGTTCTTC.

This clonotype was counted many times. The V gene is TRBV7-2, the J gene TRBJ1-2, with D possibly matching TRBD1 (6 bases). Trimming pared 4 bases from V and 3 bases from J, leaving 9 bases between. The CDR3 is made up of 13 amino acids. The V gene's germline CDR1 is SGHTA and CDR2 FQGNSA. The CDR3 nucleotides read TGTGCCAGCAGCTCGTACAGGGACTATGGCTACACCTTC. Its translation: CASSSYRDYGYTF.

The chain has TRBV3-1 and TRBJ2-2, with 9 bases aligning to TRBD1. J lost 4 bases, V lost 3 bases, and 9 bases had no gene match. Germline V lookup: CDR1 LGHDT, CDR2 YNNKEL (reference sequence). This CDR3 comprises 17 residues. In DNA, the CDR3 is TGTGCCAGCAGCCAGACCCCGGGACAGGGTCCCACCGGGGAGCTGTTTTTT. This codes for CASSQTPGQGPTGELFF.

This chain links TRBV10-2 with TRBJ1-5; D unclear. Germline loops: CDR1 WSHSY, CDR2 SAAADI. Trimming left V 10 bases short and J 0 bases short, with 10 bases between. This CDR3 has 13 residues. CDR3 coding DNA: TGCGCCACCCGGGGAAATAGCAATCAGCCCCAGCATTTT. Residues: CATRGNSNQPQHF.

This clonotype appeared many times. The chain recombines TRBV30 with TRBJ2-3; D ambiguous. The CDR3 loop spans 14 amino acids. The ends were cut back, 3 bases at V and 2 bases at J, with 12 bases in the middle. Germline V CDR1 and CDR2: GTSNPN, SVGIG (reference sequence). CDR3 region: CAWRALLLTDTQYF. CDR3 coding DNA: TGTGCCTGGAGAGCTTTGCTACTCACAGATACGCAGTATTTT. The full variable domain, its missing parts supplied by reference TRBV30 and TRBJ2-3, is SQTIHQWPATLVQPVGSPLSLECTVEGTSNPNLYWYRQAAGRGLQLLFYSVGIGQISSEVPQNLSASRPQDRQFILSSKKLLLSDSGFYLCAWRALLLTDTQYFGPGTRLTVL.

This clonotype occurred many times. The chain employs TRBV27 and TRBJ2-3, with TRBD2 matching 9 bases. The CDR3 totals 17 residues. Germline values: CDR1 MNHEY, CDR2 SMNVEV (reference sequence). The J segment lost 4 bases and the V segment lost 1 base, leaving 9 bases of the junction unmatched. The chain's CDR3 is CASSLLGLAGPSDTQYF. DNA for the CDR3: TGTGCCAGCAGTTTATTGGGCCTAGCGGGGCCCTCAGATACGCAGTATTTT.

This clonotype has at least ten counts. The V call is TRBV20-1, the J call TRBJ2-1, with a weak D call TRBD2 (6 bases). Deletions cut 6 bases from V and 4 bases from J, with 22 bases between. The CDR3 is 16 residues long. CDR1 DFQATT and CDR2 SNEGSKA come from the germline V gene (reference sequence). The CDR3 reads CSAIISGLHIYNEQFF. In nucleotides, the CDR3 is TGCAGTGCCATTATTTCGGGACTCCATATTTACAATGAGCAGTTCTTC.

This clonotype was counted between two and nine times. This chain connects TRBV12-3 or TRBV12-4 to TRBJ2-1; 10 nucleotides agree with TRBD2. Germline trimming cut 6 bases from V and 3 bases from J; bases unmatched to any gene: 8. There are 16 residues in the CDR3. The CDR3 loop is CASSRRLAGFYNEQFF. The CDR3 DNA is TGTGCCAGCAGCCGTAGACTAGCGGGCTTCTACAATGAGCAGTTCTTC.

The CDR3: CAQRSSGTSSYEQYF. As DNA, the CDR3 is TGTGCCCAAAGGAGTAGCGGGACGAGCTCCTACGAGCAGTACTTC. J is TRBJ2-7 and V is TRBV30; 8 positions match TRBD2. CDR3 length equals 15 residues. V shed 8 bases, J shed 0 bases, and the junction held 12 bases outside the gene matches. Germline assignment: CDR1 GTSNPN and CDR2 SVGIG (reference sequence).

This clonotype was counted ten times or more. This sequence joins TRBV7-9 and TRBJ1-1, with 8 nucleotides matching TRBD1. Germline loops: CDR1 SEHNR, CDR2 FQNEAQ (reference sequence). The CDR3 has 18 amino acids. V was pared by 1 base and J by 2 bases, with 12 bases of the junction left unmatched. The CDR3 DNA reads as TGTGCCAGCAGCTTAGGCGTCGGACAGGGCAGAAGAAACACTGAAGCTTTCTTT. This gives the protein CASSLGVGQGRRNTEAFF.

This clonotype was counted ten times or more. The rearrangement uses TRBV6-5 and TRBJ1-5; D remains unclear. Germline V gene sequence: CDR1 MNHEY, CDR2 SVGAGI. V gave up 4 bases and J gave up 3 bases, with 10 bases separating them. The CDR3 is 14 amino acids. Here the CDR3 reads CASSWDYTNQPQHF. The CDR3 coding sequence is TGTGCCAGCAGTTGGGATTACACCAATCAGCCCCAGCATTTT.

V is TRBV6-1 and J is TRBJ2-1; 8 bases match TRBD1. The CDR3 totals 15 residues. The V and J ends lost 5 bases and 4 bases, in that order; junction bases with no gene match: 7. CDR1 and CDR2 from the germline V gene are MNHNS and SASEGT. The CDR3 DNA reads as TGTGCCAGCAGTCCGGACAGGGCAATTTACAATGAGCAGTTCTTC. It specifies CASSPDRAIYNEQFF.

This chain links TRBV5-1 with TRBJ2-1; D is possibly TRBD2 (6 bases). The CDR3 spans 15 residues. Germline V CDR1 and CDR2: SGHRS, YFSETQ. V was trimmed by 3 bases and J by 5 bases, leaving 15 bases between them. CDR3: CASSSQGGINNEQFF. The CDR3 nucleotides are TGCGCCAGCAGCTCCCAGGGCGGGATAAACAATGAGCAGTTCTTC.

This clonotype was counted only a few times. This may come from a read error, since a much larger clone is one base off. This chain connects TRBV30 to TRBJ2-7; a possible D gene is TRBD2 (6 bases). The CDR3 has 13 amino acids. Germline CDR1 GTSNPN, CDR2 SVGIG (reference sequence). V gave up 1 base and J gave up 2 bases, with 9 bases separating them. The CDR3 nucleotides are TGTGCCTGGAGTGCAGAGCGGGCCTACGAGCAGTACTTC. Amino acids: CAWSAERAYEQYF.

This clonotype was counted ten times or more. The chain joins TRBV30 to TRBJ2-3; 8 bases are a match to TRBD2. The CDR3 consists of 15 residues. V gave up 0 bases and J gave up 3 bases; unmatched junction bases: 5. Germline CDR1 is GTSNPN and CDR2 is SVGIG (reference sequence). The CDR3 protein is CAWSVRASGTDTQYF. CDR3 DNA: TGTGCCTGGAGTGTACGCGCTAGCGGGACAGATACGCAGTATTTT.

The chain couples TRBV13 to TRBJ2-7; D unclear. This CDR3 comprises 14 residues. Germline lookup yields CDR1 PRHDT and CDR2 FYEKMQ (reference sequence). The V end lost 8 bases, the J end lost 5 bases, and 19 bases lay between the germline ends. The DNA for the CDR3 is TGTGCCAGCTCTCCACCCTACGACGGAAACGAGCAGTACTTC. It codes for CASSPPYDGNEQYF.

At least ten counts were recorded for this clonotype. A much bigger clone sits one base away, suggesting this may be a read error. The rearrangement links TRBV11-1 to TRBJ2-7; D might be TRBD1 (6 bases). Trimming left V 1 base short and J 3 bases short, with 7 bases between. Looked up from germline, CDR1 is SGHAT and CDR2 is FQDESV (reference sequence). The CDR3 is 13 amino acids. CDR3 sequence: CASSLGDIYEQYF. CDR3 sequence (DNA): TGTGCCAGCAGCTTAGGGGACATCTACGAGCAGTACTTC. Drawing the rest from reference TRBV11-1 and TRBJ2-7, the complete variable domain is EAEVAQSPRYKITEKSQAVAFWCDPISGHATLYWYRQILGQGPELLVQFQDESVVDDSQLPKDRFSAERLKGVDSTLKIQPAELGDSAMYLCASSLGDIYEQYFGPGTRLTVT.

This clonotype was seen more than once but under ten times. Likely a read error: the CDR3 ends without its conserved phenylalanine or tryptophan. The chain is built from TRBV10-2 and TRBJ2-1; perhaps TRBD2 as D (5 bases). V was trimmed by 6 bases and J by 0 bases, leaving 15 bases between them. The CDR3 consists of 16 residues. Per germline, CDR1 WSHSY and CDR2 SAAADI. The CDR3 sequence: CASRAGPASSYNEQFL. The CDR3 DNA reads as TGCGCCAGCAGGGCGGGCCCAGCGAGCTCCTACAATGAGCAGTTCCTC.

Only a few counts were recorded for this clonotype. The chain combines TRBV7-2 with TRBJ2-1, with D unclear. The ends were cut back, 5 bases at V and 3 bases at J, with 17 bases in the middle. Germline V lookup: CDR1 SGHTA, CDR2 FQGNSA. CDR3 size: 16 residues. CDR3 in DNA: TGTGCCAGCAGCCTTTACGGCTACGTCGGCTACAATGAGCAGTTCTTC. Residues: CASSLYGYVGYNEQFF.

V gene TRBV13 combines with J gene TRBJ1-1, with D unclear. The CDR3 covers 14 residues. Germline V gives CDR1 PRHDT, CDR2 FYEKMQ (reference sequence). V lost 2 bases to trimming and J lost 0 bases, with 7 bases between them. The CDR3 nucleotides are TGTGCCAGCAGCTTAAATTTCATGAACACTGAAGCTTTCTTT. It yields the protein CASSLNFMNTEAFF.

This clonotype has ten or more counts. This chain joins TRBV20-1 and TRBJ2-1, with D possibly matching TRBD2 (5 bases). CDR3 length equals 15 residues. V dropped 5 bases and J dropped 1 base, with 15 bases sitting between them. Germline values: CDR1 DFQATT, CDR2 SNEGSKA (reference sequence). The CDR3: CSAAPWESSYNEQFF. The CDR3, as DNA: TGCAGTGCTGCTCCCTGGGAGTCGTCCTACAATGAGCAGTTCTTC.

This clonotype has a handful of counts. The chain has TRBV11-2 and TRBJ2-3; D is uncertain. There are 16 residues in the CDR3. CDR1 SGHAT and CDR2 FQNNGV come from the germline V gene. V was clipped by 5 bases and J by 0 bases, with 15 bases between them. CDR3 sequence: CASSQVWRSSTDTQYF. The CDR3 nucleotides read TGTGCCAGCAGCCAAGTCTGGCGGTCTAGCACAGATACGCAGTATTTT.

This clonotype has ten or more counts. The CDR3 sequence: CASSRPRQNTEAFF. Written as DNA, the CDR3 is TGTGCCAGTAGTAGACCCAGGCAGAACACTGAAGCTTTCTTT. The chain has TRBV19 and TRBJ1-1; no clear D. This CDR3 contains 14 residues. Trimming took 4 bases from V and 1 from J, leaving 10 bases between them. Germline values: CDR1 LNHDA, CDR2 SQIVND (reference sequence).

J is TRBJ2-7 and V is TRBV4-3; D remains unclear. V was shortened by 0 bases and J by 7 bases, with 16 bases between the two germline ends. This CDR3 is built from 15 residues. From germline, CDR1 is LGHNA and CDR2 YSLEER. CDR3 in DNA: TGCGCCAGCAGCCAAGACGAAGGTTTCTCTGATGAGCAGTACTTC. Amino acid sequence: CASSQDEGFSDEQYF.

This clonotype was found a few times. The chain carries TRBV2 and TRBJ2-5; D call uncertain. The length of the CDR3 is 15 residues. Germline CDR1 is SNHLY and CDR2 is FYNNEI. V was trimmed by 7 bases and J by 5 bases, leaving 20 bases between them. This CDR3 is CASNLPTAPRETQYF. CDR3 in DNA: TGTGCCAGCAACCTACCGACGGCCCCGAGGGAGACCCAGTACTTC.

The J gene is TRBJ1-3, the V gene TRBV9; D is unresolved. Germline CDR1 SGDLS, CDR2 YYNGEE. The V and J ends lost 4 bases and 0 bases respectively, with 17 bases between them. The CDR3 length is 17 residues. The CDR3: CASSSRADQASGNTIYF. CDR3 coding DNA: TGTGCCAGCAGCTCTCGGGCCGACCAAGCCTCTGGAAACACCATATATTTT.